This T cell receptor (beta chain) was captured by sequencing in a study of technical replicates of blood from a handful of donors. The V end was cut by 4 bases, the J end by 4 bases, with 12 bases between. CDR1 and CDR2 (germline): SGHNT, YYREEE (reference sequence). This CDR3 has 13 residues. Some clones are missing from TCRdb's copy, which holds only in-frame ones; the method was immunoSEQ multiplex PCR. The repertoire holds about 89,000 clones, with roughly 94% as singletons. This clone was seen only once. This sequence was found in a human donor in good health. The sample taken for sequencing was T cells isolated from PBMCs. The chain employs TRBV5-4 and TRBJ2-7; D is perhaps TRBD2 (6 bases). CDR3 amino acids: CASSKPGSYEQYF. The CDR3 nucleotides are TGTGCCAGCAGCAAGCCCGGGAGTTACGAGCAGTACTTC.